The 11 T cell receptor beta chains reported below all come from one sample, sequenced in a study of blood T cell repertoires in COVID-19. The method was immunoSEQ multiplex PCR; TCRdb's version includes in-frame clones alone and lacks a portion of them. This sample has 200,000 to 300,000 clones, with around nine tenths found just once. The sequencing sample was made of PBMCs or T cells enriched from blood (not recorded which). Receptors originate from a woman between 18 and 30 years old who had recovered from COVID-19.

This clone was observed once. V gene TRBV2 combines with J gene TRBJ1-5; D may be TRBD1 (5 bases). The germline V gene encodes CDR1 SNHLY and CDR2 FYNNEI. Trimming cost V 5 bases and J 1 base, with 9 bases left between them. This CDR3 region has 14 residues. The CDR3 sequence: CASSRGMSNQPQHF. The CDR3 bases are TGTGCCAGCAGTCGGGGGATGAGCAATCAGCCCCAGCATTTT.

The rearrangement uses TRBV18 and TRBJ2-2, with 7 bases that match TRBD2. The germline V gene has CDR1 KGHSH and CDR2 LQKENI. This CDR3 is 15 amino acids long. Trimming at V came to 3 bases and at J to 6 bases, leaving 7 bases not matched to a gene. The CDR3 DNA reads as TGTGCCAGCTCACCCTCCGGACTAGTCCCCGGGGAGCTGTTTTTT. Encoded protein: CASSPSGLVPGELFF.

This chain joins TRBV13 and TRBJ2-3; 10 bases fit TRBD1. The germline gives CDR1 PRHDT, CDR2 FYEKMQ (reference sequence). The CDR3 length is 14 residues. With V trimmed by 3 bases and J by 5 bases, 2 bases remained unmatched. In DNA form, the CDR3 reads TGTGCCAGCAGCTTGGACAGGGGGGGAGATACGCAGTATTTT. Its translation is CASSLDRGGDTQYF.

The J gene is TRBJ2-7, the V gene TRBV9, with 9 bases matching TRBD2. Losses at the gene ends were 4 bases for V and 4 bases for J; bases not matched to a gene: 12. The V gene's germline CDR1 is SGDLS and CDR2 YYNGEE. CDR3 size: 16 residues. The CDR3 DNA reads TGTGCCAGCAGCCCTAGGGTGCTAGCGGGACCATACGAGCAGTACTTC. It translates to CASSPRVLAGPYEQYF.

The chain is built from TRBV7-3 and TRBJ2-7; TRBD2 matches 8 bases. Germline loops: CDR1 SGHTA, CDR2 FQGTGA. V lost 0 bases, J lost 5 bases, and 6 bases stayed unmatched. The CDR3 runs 15 residues. The CDR3 spells CASSLTHGTSHEQYF. Here the CDR3 DNA reads TGTGCCAGCAGCTTAACGCACGGGACTAGTCACGAGCAGTACTTC. Filled out from reference TRBV7-3 and TRBJ2-7, the complete variable domain reads GAGVSQTPSNKVTEKGKYVELRCDPISGHTALYWYRQSLGQGPEFLIYFQGTGAADDSGLPNDRFFAVRPEGSVSTLKIQRTERGDSAVYLCASSLTHGTSHEQYFGPGTRLTVT.

This clone was found a few times. The V gene is TRBV12-5, the J gene TRBJ1-5; 7 positions agree with TRBD1. The length of the CDR3 is 9 residues. Germline-derived CDR1 and CDR2 are LGHNT and FRNRAP. V gave up 11 bases and J gave up 9 bases; unmatched junction bases: 1. As DNA, the CDR3 is TGTGCTTCAGGGGGGCCCCAGCATTTT. As protein: CASGGPQHF.

The J gene is TRBJ1-1, the V gene TRBV11-3; D might be TRBD1 (5 bases). The CDR3 sequence is 14 residues long. Trimming pared 7 bases from V and 0 bases from J, leaving 12 bases between. Germline V gene data show CDR1 as SGHNT and CDR2 as YENEEA. CDR3 amino acids: CASNWGGLNTEAFF. The CDR3 DNA follows: TGTGCCAGCAACTGGGGGGGATTGAACACTGAAGCTTTCTTT.

The V and J genes are TRBV4-1 and TRBJ2-3; tentatively, D is TRBD2 (5 bases). V was clipped by 4 bases and J by 8 bases, with 10 bases between them. The CDR3 is made up of 12 amino acids. Germline assignment: CDR1 MGHRA and CDR2 YSYEKL. The CDR3 loop is CASSPELVTQYF. The CDR3 DNA is TGCGCCAGCAGCCCCGAACTAGTTACGCAGTATTTT.

The chain employs TRBV19 and TRBJ1-6; 8 nucleotides line up with TRBD1. V lost 11 bases and J lost 8; bases outside the gene matches: 8. Germline V gene data show CDR1 as LNHDA and CDR2 as SQIVND (reference sequence). CDR3 length equals 13 residues. CDR3 in DNA: TGTGCCTCGACGGACAGGGTTGATTCACCCCTCCACTTT. Encoded protein: CASTDRVDSPLHF.

The gene calls are TRBV30 and TRBJ2-1; TRBD2 aligns across 12 bases. The ends lost 2 bases at V and 5 bases at J; junction bases unmatched: 4. This CDR3 contains 15 residues. Germline CDR1 GTSNPN, CDR2 SVGIG (reference sequence). CDR3 protein: CAWSRASGGDNEQFF. The CDR3 DNA follows: TGTGCCTGGAGTAGGGCTAGCGGGGGGGACAATGAGCAGTTCTTC.

The V call is TRBV30, the J call TRBJ1-4; TRBD1 matches 7 bases. This CDR3 has 13 amino acids. Looked up from germline, CDR1 is GTSNPN and CDR2 is SVGIG (reference sequence). V was pared by 3 bases and J by 6 bases, with 4 bases of the junction left unmatched. The CDR3 bases are TGTGCCTGGAGACAGGGGCCGCATGAAAAACTGTTTTTT. Residues: CAWRQGPHEKLFF.